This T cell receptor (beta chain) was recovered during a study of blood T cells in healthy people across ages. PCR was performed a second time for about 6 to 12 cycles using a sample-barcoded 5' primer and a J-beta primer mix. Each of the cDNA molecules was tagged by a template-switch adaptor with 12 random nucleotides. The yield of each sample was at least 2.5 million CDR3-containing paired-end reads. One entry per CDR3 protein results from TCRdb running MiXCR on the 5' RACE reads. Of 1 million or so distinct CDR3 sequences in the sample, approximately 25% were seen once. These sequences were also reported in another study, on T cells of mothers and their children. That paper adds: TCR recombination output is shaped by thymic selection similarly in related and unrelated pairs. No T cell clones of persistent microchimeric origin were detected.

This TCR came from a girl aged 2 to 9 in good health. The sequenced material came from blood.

The DNA for the CDR3 is TGTGCCAGCAGCTTATGGGGGCAGACACTGTCTGGAAACACCATATATTTT. This sequence encodes CASSLWGQTLSGNTIYF. V and J are TRBV7-8 and TRBJ1-3, with a tentative D call TRBD1 (6 bases). Trimming cost V 2 bases and J 1 base, with 15 bases left between them. This CDR3 has 17 amino acids. The germline V gene has CDR1 SGHVS and CDR2 FQNEAQ.